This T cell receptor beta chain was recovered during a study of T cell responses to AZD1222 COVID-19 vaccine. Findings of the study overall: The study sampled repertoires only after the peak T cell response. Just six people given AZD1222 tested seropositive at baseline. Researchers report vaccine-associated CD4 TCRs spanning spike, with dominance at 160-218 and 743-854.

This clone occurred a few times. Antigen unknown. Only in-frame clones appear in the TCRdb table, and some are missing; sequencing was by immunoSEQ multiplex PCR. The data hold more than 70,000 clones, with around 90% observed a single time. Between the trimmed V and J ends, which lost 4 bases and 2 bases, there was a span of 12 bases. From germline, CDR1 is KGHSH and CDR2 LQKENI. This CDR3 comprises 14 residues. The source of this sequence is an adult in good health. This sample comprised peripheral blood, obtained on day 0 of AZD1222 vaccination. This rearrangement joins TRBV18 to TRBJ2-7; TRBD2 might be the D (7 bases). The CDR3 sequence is CASSLRGGTYEQYF. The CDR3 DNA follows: TGTGCCAGCTCACTGAGGGGGGGGACCTACGAGCAGTACTTC.